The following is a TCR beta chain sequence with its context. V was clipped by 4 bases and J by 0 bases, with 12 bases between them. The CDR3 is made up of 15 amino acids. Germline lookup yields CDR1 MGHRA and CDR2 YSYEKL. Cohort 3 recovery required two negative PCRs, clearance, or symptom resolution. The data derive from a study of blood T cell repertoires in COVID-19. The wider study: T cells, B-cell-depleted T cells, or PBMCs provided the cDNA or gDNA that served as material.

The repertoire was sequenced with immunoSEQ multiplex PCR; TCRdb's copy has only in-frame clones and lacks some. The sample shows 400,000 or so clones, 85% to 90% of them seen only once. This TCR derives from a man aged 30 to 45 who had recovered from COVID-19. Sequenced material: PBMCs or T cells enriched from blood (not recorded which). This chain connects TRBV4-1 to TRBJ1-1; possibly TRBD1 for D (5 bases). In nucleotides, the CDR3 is TGCGCCAGCAGCCCCAGGGTAGGGTTGAACACTGAAGCTTTCTTT. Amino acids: CASSPRVGLNTEAFF.